This T cell receptor (beta chain) was captured by sequencing in a study of shared clonotypes between healthy human individuals. Germline CDR1 MDHEN, CDR2 SYDVKM. The CDR3 runs to 13 residues. V was cut by 5 bases and J by 7 bases, with 11 bases left in between. Assay: immunoSEQ multiplex PCR; the TCRdb copy retains only in-frame clones and omits some. The sample holds around 750,000 clones; less than 85% are singletons and the top ten take approximately 1.8%. The chain combines TRBV28 with TRBJ2-2; a weak D match, TRBD1 (6 bases). Sequencing was carried out using memory CD4+ T cells sorted from blood. Described subset: CD45RA-negative fraction. The TCR sequence derives from a woman aged 25 to 45 in good health. The CDR3 reads CASSPRQVGELFF. CDR3 DNA sequence: TGTGCCAGCAGTCCCCGACAGGTCGGGGAGCTGTTTTTT.